This TCR beta chain was recovered during a study of T cells expressing NK-cell markers. This CDR3 is 16 amino acids long. CDR1 is MGHDK and CDR2 is SYGVNS in the germline V gene. With the 5' RACE reads reprocessed, TCRdb shows one record per CDR3 protein and no DNA. Recorded for this sample: approximately 420,000 distinct CDR3 sequences. The sequence was obtained from a woman aged 45-59 years in good health. Sequenced input: blood T cells: a sorted CD56 or NKG2C T cell subset, CD4+ or CD8+ T cells, or bulk PBMC T cells (not recorded which). The chain joins TRBV25-1 to TRBJ2-2. The CDR3 sequence is CASRATFDGNTGELFF.